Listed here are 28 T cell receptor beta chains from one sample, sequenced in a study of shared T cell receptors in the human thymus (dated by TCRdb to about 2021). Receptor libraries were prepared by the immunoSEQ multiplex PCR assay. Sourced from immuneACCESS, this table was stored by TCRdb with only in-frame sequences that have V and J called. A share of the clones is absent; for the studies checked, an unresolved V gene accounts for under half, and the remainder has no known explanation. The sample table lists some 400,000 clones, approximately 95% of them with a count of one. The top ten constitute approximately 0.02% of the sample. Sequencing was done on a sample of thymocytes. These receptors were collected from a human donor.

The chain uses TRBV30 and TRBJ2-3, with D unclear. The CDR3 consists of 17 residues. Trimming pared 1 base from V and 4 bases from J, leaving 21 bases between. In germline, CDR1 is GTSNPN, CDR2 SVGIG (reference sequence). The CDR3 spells CAWSDPVVAPISDTQYF. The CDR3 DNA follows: TGTGCCTGGAGTGATCCGGTAGTTGCCCCCATTTCAGATACGCAGTATTTT.

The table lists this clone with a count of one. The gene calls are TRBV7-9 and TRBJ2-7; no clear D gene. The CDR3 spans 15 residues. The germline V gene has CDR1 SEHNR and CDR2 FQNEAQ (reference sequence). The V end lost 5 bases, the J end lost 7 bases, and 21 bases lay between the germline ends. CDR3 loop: CASSLPAERKDEQYF. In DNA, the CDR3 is TGTGCCAGCAGCCTCCCCGCCGAAAGAAAAGATGAGCAGTACTTC.

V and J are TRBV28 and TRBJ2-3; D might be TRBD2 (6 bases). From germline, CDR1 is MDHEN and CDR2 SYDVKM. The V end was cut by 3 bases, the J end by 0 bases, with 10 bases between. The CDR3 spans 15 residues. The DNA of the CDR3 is TGTGCCAGCAGTTTTGGGGGGAGTAGCACAGATACGCAGTATTTT. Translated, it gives CASSFGGSSTDTQYF.

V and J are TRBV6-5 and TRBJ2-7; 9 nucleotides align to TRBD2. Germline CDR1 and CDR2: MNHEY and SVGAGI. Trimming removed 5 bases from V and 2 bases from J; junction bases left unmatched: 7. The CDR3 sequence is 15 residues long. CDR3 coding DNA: TGTGCCAGCAGTCCGGTAGCGGGAGACCCCTACGAGCAGTACTTC. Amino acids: CASSPVAGDPYEQYF.

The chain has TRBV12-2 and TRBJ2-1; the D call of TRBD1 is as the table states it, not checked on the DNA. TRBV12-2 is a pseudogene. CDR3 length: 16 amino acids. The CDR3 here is CASRPPRTGSGDEQFF. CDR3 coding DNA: TGTGCAAGTCGCCCACCCCGGACAGGGAGCGGGGATGAGCAGTTCTTC.

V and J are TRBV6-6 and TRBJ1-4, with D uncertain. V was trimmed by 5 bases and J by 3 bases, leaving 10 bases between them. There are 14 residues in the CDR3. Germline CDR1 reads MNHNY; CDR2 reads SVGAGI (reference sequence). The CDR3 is CASSPRAPNEKLFF. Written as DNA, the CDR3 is TGTGCCAGCAGTCCCCGGGCCCCTAATGAAAAACTGTTTTTT.

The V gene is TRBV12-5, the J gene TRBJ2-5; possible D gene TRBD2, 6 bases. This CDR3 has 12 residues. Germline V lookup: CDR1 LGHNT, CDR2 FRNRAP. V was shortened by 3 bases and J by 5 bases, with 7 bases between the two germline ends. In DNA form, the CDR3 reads TGTGCTAGTGGTTTCGCGGGGGAGACCCAGTACTTC. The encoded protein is CASGFAGETQYF.

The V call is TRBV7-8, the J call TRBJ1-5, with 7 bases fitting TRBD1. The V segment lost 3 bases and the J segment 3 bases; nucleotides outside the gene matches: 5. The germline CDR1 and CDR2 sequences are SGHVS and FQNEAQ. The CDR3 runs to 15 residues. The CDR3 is CASSFRQGLNQPQHF. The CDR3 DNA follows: TGTGCCAGCAGCTTCCGACAGGGACTCAATCAGCCCCAGCATTTT.

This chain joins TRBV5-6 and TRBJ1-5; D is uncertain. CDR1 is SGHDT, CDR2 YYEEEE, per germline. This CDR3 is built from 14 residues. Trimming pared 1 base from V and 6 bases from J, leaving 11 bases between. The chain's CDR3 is CASSLYGSSQPQHF. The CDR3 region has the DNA TGTGCCAGCAGCTTGTACGGAAGTAGTCAGCCCCAGCATTTT.

In DNA, the CDR3 is TGTGCCTGGAAAGGGCTCCCGATACAGGGCGTGAGCACTGAAGCTTTCTTT. Encoded protein: CAWKGLPIQGVSTEAFF. This chain links TRBV30 with TRBJ1-1; possible D gene TRBD1, 6 bases. The CDR3 loop spans 17 amino acids. Germline CDR1 GTSNPN, CDR2 SVGIG (reference sequence). The ends were cut back, 4 bases at V and 4 bases at J, with 25 bases in the middle.

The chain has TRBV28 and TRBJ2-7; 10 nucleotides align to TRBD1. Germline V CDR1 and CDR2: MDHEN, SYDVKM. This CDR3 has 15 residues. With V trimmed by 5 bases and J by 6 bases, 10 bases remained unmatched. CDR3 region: CASSITGTGALEQYF. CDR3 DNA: TGTGCCAGCAGTATAACCGGGACAGGGGCCCTCGAGCAGTACTTC.

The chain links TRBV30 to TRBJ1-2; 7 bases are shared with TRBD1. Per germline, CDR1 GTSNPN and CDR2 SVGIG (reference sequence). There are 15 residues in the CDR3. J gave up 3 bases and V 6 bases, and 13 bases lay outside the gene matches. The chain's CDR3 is CACPGGGDWDYGYTF. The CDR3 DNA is TGTGCCTGCCCCGGAGGGGGCGATTGGGACTATGGCTACACCTTC.

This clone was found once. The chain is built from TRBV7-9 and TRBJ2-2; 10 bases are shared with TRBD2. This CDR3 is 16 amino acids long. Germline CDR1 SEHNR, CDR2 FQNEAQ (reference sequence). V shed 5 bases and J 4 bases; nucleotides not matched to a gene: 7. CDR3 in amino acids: CASSLPRTSGTGELFF. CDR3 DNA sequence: TGTGCCAGCAGCCTTCCTCGGACTAGCGGCACCGGGGAGCTGTTTTTT.

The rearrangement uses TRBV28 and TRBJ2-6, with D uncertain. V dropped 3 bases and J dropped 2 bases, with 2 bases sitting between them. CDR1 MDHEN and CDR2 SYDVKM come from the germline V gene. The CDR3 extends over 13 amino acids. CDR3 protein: CASSFPGANVLTF. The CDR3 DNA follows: TGTGCCAGCAGTTTTCCTGGGGCCAACGTCCTGACTTTC.

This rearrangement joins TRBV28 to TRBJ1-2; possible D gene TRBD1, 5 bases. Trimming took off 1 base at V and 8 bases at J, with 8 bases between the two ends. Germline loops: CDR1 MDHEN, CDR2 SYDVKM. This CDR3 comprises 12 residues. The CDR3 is CASSLSEGGYTF. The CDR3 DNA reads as TGTGCCAGCAGTTTATCGGAGGGGGGCTACACCTTC.

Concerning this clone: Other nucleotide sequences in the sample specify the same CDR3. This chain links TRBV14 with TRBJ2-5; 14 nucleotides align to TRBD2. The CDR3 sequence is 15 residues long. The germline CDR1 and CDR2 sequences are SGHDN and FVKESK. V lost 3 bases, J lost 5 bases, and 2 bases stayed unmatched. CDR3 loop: CASSQGLAGDETQYF. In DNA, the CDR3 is TGTGCCAGCAGCCAGGGACTAGCGGGAGATGAGACCCAGTACTTC.

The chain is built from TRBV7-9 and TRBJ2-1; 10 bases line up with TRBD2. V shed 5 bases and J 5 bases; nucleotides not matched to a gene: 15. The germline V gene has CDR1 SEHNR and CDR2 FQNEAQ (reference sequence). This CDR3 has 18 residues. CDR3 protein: CASSRRSRTSGDDNEQFF. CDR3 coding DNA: TGTGCCAGCAGCCGGAGATCAAGGACTAGCGGAGACGACAATGAGCAGTTCTTC. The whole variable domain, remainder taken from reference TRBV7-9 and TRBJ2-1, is DTGVSQNPRHKITKRGQNVTFRCDPISEHNRLYWYRQTLGQGPEFLTYFQNEAQLEKSRLLSDRFSAERPKGSFSTLEIQRTEQGDSAMYLCASSRRSRTSGDDNEQFFGPGTRLTVL.

The CDR3 is CASSSPQGRTYEQYF. CDR3 bases: TGTGCCAGCTCCAGTCCTCAGGGTAGGACCTACGAGCAGTACTTC. The rearrangement joins TRBV25-1 to TRBJ2-7; D perhaps matches TRBD1 (5 bases). Trimming took off 8 bases at V and 2 bases at J, with 19 bases between the two ends. There are 15 residues in the CDR3. The germline CDR1 and CDR2 sequences are MGHDK and SYGVNS.

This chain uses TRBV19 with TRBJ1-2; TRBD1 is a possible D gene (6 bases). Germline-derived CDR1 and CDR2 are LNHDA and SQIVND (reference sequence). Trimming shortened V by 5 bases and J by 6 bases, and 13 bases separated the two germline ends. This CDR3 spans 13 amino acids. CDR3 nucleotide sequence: TGTGCCAGTAGTCCGAACAGGGTGCATGGCTACACCTTC. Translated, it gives CASSPNRVHGYTF.

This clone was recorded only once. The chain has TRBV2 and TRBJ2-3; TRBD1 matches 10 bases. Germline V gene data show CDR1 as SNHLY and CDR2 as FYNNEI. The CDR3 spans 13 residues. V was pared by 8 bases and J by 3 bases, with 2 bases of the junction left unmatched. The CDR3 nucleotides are TGTGCCAGCCCGGACAGGGGGACAGATACGCAGTATTTT. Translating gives CASPDRGTDTQYF.

The CDR3 reads CASSLGQVQETQYF. For the CDR3, the DNA is TGTGCCAGCAGTTTAGGACAGGTACAAGAGACCCAGTACTTC. This chain connects TRBV27 to TRBJ2-5, with TRBD1 identical over 7 bases. Germline assignment: CDR1 MNHEY and CDR2 SMNVEV (reference sequence). V lost 2 bases, J lost 2 bases, and 2 bases stayed unmatched. The CDR3 sequence is 14 residues long.

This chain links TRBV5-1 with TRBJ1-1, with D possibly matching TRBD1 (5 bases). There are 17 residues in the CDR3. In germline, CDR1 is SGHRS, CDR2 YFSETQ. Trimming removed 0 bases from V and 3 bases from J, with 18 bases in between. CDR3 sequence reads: CASSLVGAGGVDTEAFF. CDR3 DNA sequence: TGCGCCAGCAGCTTGGTTGGGGCCGGGGGAGTTGACACTGAAGCTTTCTTT.

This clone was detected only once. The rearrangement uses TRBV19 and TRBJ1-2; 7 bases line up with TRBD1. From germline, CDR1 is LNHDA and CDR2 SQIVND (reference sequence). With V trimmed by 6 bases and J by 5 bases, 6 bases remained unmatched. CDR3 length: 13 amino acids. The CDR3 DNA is TGTGCCAGTAGCCGGGACAGCCGGTATGGCTACACCTTC. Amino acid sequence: CASSRDSRYGYTF. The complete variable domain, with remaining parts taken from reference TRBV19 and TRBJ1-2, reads DGGITQSPKYLFRKEGQNVTLSCEQNLNHDAMYWYRQDPGQGLRLIYYSQIVNDFQKGDIAEGYSVSREKKESFPLTVTSAQKNPTAFYLCASSRDSRYGYTFGSGTRLTVV.

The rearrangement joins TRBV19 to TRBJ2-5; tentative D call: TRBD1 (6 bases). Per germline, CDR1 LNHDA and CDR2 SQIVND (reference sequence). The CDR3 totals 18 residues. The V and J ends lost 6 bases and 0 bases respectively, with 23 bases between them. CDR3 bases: TGTGCCAGTAGCCAAAAAGAAGGGCAGGGGTCGAACCAAGAGACCCAGTACTTC. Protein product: CASSQKEGQGSNQETQYF.

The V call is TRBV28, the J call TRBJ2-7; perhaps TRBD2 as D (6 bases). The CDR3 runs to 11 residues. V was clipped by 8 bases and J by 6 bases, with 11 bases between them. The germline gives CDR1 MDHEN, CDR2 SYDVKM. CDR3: CASLGAGEQYF. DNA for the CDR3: TGTGCCAGCTTAGGAGCGGGCGAGCAGTACTTC. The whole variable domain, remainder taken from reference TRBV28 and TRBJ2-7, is DVKVTQSSRYLVKRTGEKVFLECVQDMDHENMFWYRQDPGLGLRLIYFSYDVKMKEKGDIPEGYSVSREKKERFSLILESASTNQTSMYLCASLGAGEQYFGPGTRLTVT.

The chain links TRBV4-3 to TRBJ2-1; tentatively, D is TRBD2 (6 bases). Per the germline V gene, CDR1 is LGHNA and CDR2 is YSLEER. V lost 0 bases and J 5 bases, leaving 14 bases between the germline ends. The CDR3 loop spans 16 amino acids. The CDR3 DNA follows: TGCGCCAGCAGCCAAGATTCGGGAGACCCCCACAATGAGCAGTTCTTC. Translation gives CASSQDSGDPHNEQFF.

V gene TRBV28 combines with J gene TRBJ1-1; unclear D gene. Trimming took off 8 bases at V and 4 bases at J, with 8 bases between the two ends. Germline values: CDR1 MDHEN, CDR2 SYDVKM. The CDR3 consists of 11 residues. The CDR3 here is CASGVGTEAFF. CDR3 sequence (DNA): TGTGCCAGCGGGGTTGGCACTGAAGCTTTCTTT. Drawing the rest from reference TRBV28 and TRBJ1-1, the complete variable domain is DVKVTQSSRYLVKRTGEKVFLECVQDMDHENMFWYRQDPGLGLRLIYFSYDVKMKEKGDIPEGYSVSREKKERFSLILESASTNQTSMYLCASGVGTEAFFGQGTRLTVV.

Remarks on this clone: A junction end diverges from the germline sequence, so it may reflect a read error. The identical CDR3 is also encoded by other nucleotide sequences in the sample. The CDR3 DNA is TGTGCCTGGGGTGGACAGGGGGCATCTAACTACGGCTACACCTTC. It is translated as CAWGGQGASNYGYTF. The gene calls are TRBV30 and TRBJ1-2; 11 positions match TRBD1. The length of the CDR3 is 15 residues. Per the germline V gene, CDR1 is GTSNPN and CDR2 is SVGIG (reference sequence).